The 18 T cell receptor beta chains listed next were all sequenced from one sample in a study of shared clonotypes between healthy human individuals. Only in-frame clones appear in the TCRdb table, and some are missing; sequencing was by immunoSEQ multiplex PCR. The sample has around 200,000 clones; around 63% are singletons. The sequencing input was memory CD4+ T cells sorted from blood. The subset is: CD45RA-negative fraction. The receptor source for this set is a man aged 25-40 years in good health.

This clone was found a few times. This chain uses TRBV10-3 with TRBJ2-7; 7 bases line up with TRBD2. After removal of 4 bases from V and 3 bases from J, the junction contained 18 bases not matched to a gene. The CDR3 is 18 residues long. Germline CDR1 and CDR2: ENHRY and SYGVKD. Here the CDR3 reads CAISGNSGWSNSDYEQYF. DNA for the CDR3: TGTGCCATCAGTGGTAATAGCGGGTGGAGCAATTCAGACTACGAGCAGTACTTC.

J is TRBJ2-2 and V is TRBV5-1; D is undetermined. Per germline, CDR1 SGHRS and CDR2 YFSETQ. V was pared by 2 bases and J by 11 bases, with 10 bases between. The CDR3 has 12 amino acids. The chain's CDR3 is CASSFAGDELFF. CDR3 in DNA: TGCGCCAGCAGCTTCGCTGGAGACGAGCTGTTTTTT.

This clone was observed a handful of times. The chain joins TRBV10-3 to TRBJ2-3, with a weak D call TRBD2 (5 bases). Germline CDR1 reads ENHRY; CDR2 reads SYGVKD. V gave up 4 bases and J gave up 2 bases, with 10 bases separating them. This CDR3 has 14 amino acids. CDR3 protein: CAISGSVNTDTQYF. CDR3 bases: TGTGCCATCAGTGGTAGCGTTAACACAGATACGCAGTATTTT.

The chain uses TRBV5-6 and TRBJ2-4, with TRBD2 identical over 9 bases. V shed 6 bases and J 4 bases; nucleotides not matched to a gene: 5. The CDR3 runs 14 residues. Per germline, CDR1 SGHDT and CDR2 YYEEEE. CDR3 amino acids: CASNRLADKNIQYF. In DNA, the CDR3 is TGTGCCAGCAACCGACTAGCGGATAAAAACATTCAGTACTTC.

This chain connects TRBV10-3 to TRBJ1-2; D is perhaps TRBD1 (6 bases). From germline, CDR1 is ENHRY and CDR2 SYGVKD. Trimming cost V 3 bases and J 2 bases, with 10 bases left between them. The CDR3 sequence is 14 residues long. This CDR3 is CAISDADRNYGYTF. CDR3 nucleotide sequence: TGTGCCATCAGTGATGCGGACAGAAACTATGGCTACACCTTC.

The rearrangement uses TRBV2 and TRBJ2-7; the D gene could be TRBD1 or TRBD2 (6 bases each). V shed 10 bases and J shed 6 bases, with 22 bases lying between them. CDR1 and CDR2 from the germline V gene are SNHLY and FYNNEI. The CDR3 totals 14 residues. CDR3 loop: CATTPRPGAGEQYF. CDR3 in DNA: TGTGCCACCACTCCGAGGCCGGGGGCGGGCGAGCAGTACTTC.

The chain combines TRBV9 with TRBJ2-1; 10 bases agree with TRBD2. V lost 8 bases, J lost 8 bases, and 13 bases stayed unmatched. The length of the CDR3 is 15 residues. Germline loops: CDR1 SGDLS, CDR2 YYNGEE. The CDR3 reads CASAAFIAGGYEQFF. CDR3 coding DNA: TGTGCCAGTGCCGCCTTTATAGCGGGAGGCTATGAGCAGTTCTTC.

This chain links TRBV25-1 with TRBJ2-3, with 10 bases aligning to TRBD1. The trim removed 6 bases at V and 2 bases at J, leaving 8 bases unmatched. Germline V gene data show CDR1 as MGHDK and CDR2 as SYGVNS. This CDR3 has 16 residues. The CDR3 spells CASREGQGGHTDTQYF. The CDR3 DNA sequence: TGTGCCAGCAGGGAAGGACAGGGGGGCCACACAGATACGCAGTATTTT. The entire variable domain, with the rest obtained from reference TRBV25-1 and TRBJ2-3, is as follows: EADIYQTPRYLVIGTGKKITLECSQTMGHDKMYWYQQDPGMELHLIHYSYGVNSTEKGDLSSESTVSRIRTEHFPLTLESARPSHTSQYLCASREGQGGHTDTQYFGPGTRLTVL.

V is TRBV2 and J is TRBJ2-1; 10 bases match TRBD2. Unmatched junction bases numbered 9, after V lost 7 bases and J lost 9 bases. The V gene's germline CDR1 is SNHLY and CDR2 FYNNEI. This CDR3 has 14 residues. The CDR3: CASIGLAGAGEQFF. In DNA form, the CDR3 reads TGTGCCAGCATCGGTCTAGCGGGAGCGGGTGAGCAGTTCTTC.

This rearrangement joins TRBV7-2 to TRBJ2-2, with D hard to call. V was pared by 5 bases and J by 0 bases, with 10 bases between. The CDR3 length is 15 residues. Germline CDR1 is SGHTA and CDR2 is FQGNSA. CDR3 DNA: TGTGCCAGCAGCAAGATGGCGGCGAACACCGGGGAGCTGTTTTTT. This encodes CASSKMAANTGELFF. The variable domain in full, with the rest retrieved from reference TRBV7-2 and TRBJ2-2, is GAGVSQSPSNKVTEKGKDVELRCDPISGHTALYWYRQSLGQGLEFLIYFQGNSAPDKSGLPSDRFSAERTGGSVSTLTIQRTQQEDSAVYLCASSKMAANTGELFFGEGSRLTVL.

The gene calls are TRBV2 and TRBJ1-4; D uncertain. Trimming shortened V by 6 bases and J by 4 bases, and 12 bases separated the two germline ends. The CDR3 extends over 14 amino acids. Germline lookup yields CDR1 SNHLY and CDR2 FYNNEI. The chain's CDR3 is CASSEQLVNEKLFF. CDR3 DNA: TGTGCCAGCAGCGAACAGCTCGTTAATGAAAAACTGTTTTTT.

The chain employs TRBV2 and TRBJ2-5; maybe TRBD1 (6 bases). Germline CDR1 reads SNHLY; CDR2 reads FYNNEI. This CDR3 is built from 17 residues. Deletions cut 10 bases from V and 5 bases from J, with 29 bases between. CDR3 DNA sequence: TGTGCCAACGAGTTTAGGTTACGGCAGGGGCATTTGGAGACCCAGTACTTC. Protein sequence: CANEFRLRQGHLETQYF.

The V and J genes are TRBV5-1 and TRBJ2-7, with a tentative D call TRBD2 (5 bases). CDR3 size: 14 residues. CDR1 is SGHRS, CDR2 YFSETQ, per germline. V shed 2 bases and J shed 4 bases, with 13 bases lying between them. The CDR3 reads CASSLEGENYEQYF. DNA of the CDR3: TGCGCCAGCAGCTTAGAGGGAGAAAATTACGAGCAGTACTTC. Based on the CDR3 plus reference TRBV5-1 and TRBJ2-7, the full variable domain is KAGVTQTPRYLIKTRGQQVTLSCSPISGHRSVSWYQQTPGQGLQFLFEYFSETQRNKGNFPGRFSGRQFSNSRSEMNVSTLELGDSALYLCASSLEGENYEQYFGPGTRLTVT.

This chain links TRBV19 with TRBJ2-1; 10 bases fit TRBD2. Germline lookup yields CDR1 LNHDA and CDR2 SQIVND (reference sequence). The V and J ends lost 7 bases and 0 bases, in that order; junction bases with no gene match: 9. CDR3 length equals 17 residues. CDR3 region: CASTSRTSGRSYNEQFF. The CDR3, as DNA: TGTGCCAGTACCTCCAGGACTAGCGGTCGCTCCTACAATGAGCAGTTCTTC.

The chain combines TRBV19 with TRBJ2-3, with a possible D match to TRBD1 (7 bases). Trimming took 6 bases from V and 0 from J, leaving 22 bases between them. The CDR3 consists of 18 residues. Germline V lookup: CDR1 LNHDA, CDR2 SQIVND (reference sequence). The CDR3: CASRIKGARGVSTDTQYF. The CDR3 nucleotides read TGTGCCAGTAGGATAAAGGGGGCGCGCGGGGTAAGCACAGATACGCAGTATTTT. Using reference TRBV19 and TRBJ2-3 for the parts outside the CDR3, the full variable domain is DGGITQSPKYLFRKEGQNVTLSCEQNLNHDAMYWYRQDPGQGLRLIYYSQIVNDFQKGDIAEGYSVSREKKESFPLTVTSAQKNPTAFYLCASRIKGARGVSTDTQYFGPGTRLTVL.

V usage is TRBV20-1 and J usage is TRBJ2-7, with 7 bases lining up with TRBD2. CDR1 is DFQATT and CDR2 is SNEGSKA in the germline V gene (reference sequence). V lost 6 bases to trimming and J lost 6 bases; unmatched junction nucleotides: 5. The CDR3 runs to 11 residues. The CDR3 sequence: CSADTSAEQYF. The CDR3 nucleotides are TGCAGTGCGGACACTAGCGCCGAGCAGTACTTC.

The J gene is TRBJ1-5, the V gene TRBV18; D is unresolved. The V gene lost 2 bases and the J gene lost 2 bases, with 13 bases spanning the gap. The CDR3 is 16 amino acids. Germline V gene data show CDR1 as KGHSH and CDR2 as LQKENI. DNA of the CDR3: TGTGCCAGCTCACCAGATAAAATACGGGGCAATCAGCCCCAGCATTTT. Protein sequence: CASSPDKIRGNQPQHF.

This clone was detected a few times. The J gene is TRBJ1-3, the V gene TRBV29-1; D not certain. The V and J ends lost 4 bases and 4 bases respectively, with 20 bases between them. Looked up from germline, CDR1 is SQVTM and CDR2 is ANQGSEA. The CDR3 is 16 residues long. CDR3 loop: CSVVGQTRHKGNTIYF. The CDR3 DNA is TGCAGCGTTGTTGGCCAGACTCGGCATAAAGGAAACACCATATATTTT.